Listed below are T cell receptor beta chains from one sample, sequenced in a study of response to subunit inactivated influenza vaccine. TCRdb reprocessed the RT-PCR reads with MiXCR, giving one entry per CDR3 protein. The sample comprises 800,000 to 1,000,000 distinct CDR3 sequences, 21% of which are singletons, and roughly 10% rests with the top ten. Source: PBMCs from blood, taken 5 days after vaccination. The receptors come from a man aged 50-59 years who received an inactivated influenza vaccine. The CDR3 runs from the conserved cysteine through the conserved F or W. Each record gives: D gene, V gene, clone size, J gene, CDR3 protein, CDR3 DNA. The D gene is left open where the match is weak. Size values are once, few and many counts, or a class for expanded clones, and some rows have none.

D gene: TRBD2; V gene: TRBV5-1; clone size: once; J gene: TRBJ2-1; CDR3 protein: CASSLATSGASYNEQFF; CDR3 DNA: TGCGCCAGCAGCTTGGCGACTAGCGGGGCATCCTACAATGAGCAGTTCTTC
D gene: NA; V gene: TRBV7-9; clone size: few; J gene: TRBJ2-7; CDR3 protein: CASSPPRLGEQYF; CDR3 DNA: TGTGCCAGCAGCCCACCTCGGTTAGGTGAGCAGTACTTC
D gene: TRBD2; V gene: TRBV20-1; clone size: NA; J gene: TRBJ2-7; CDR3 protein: CSARDFRRLAGANEQYF; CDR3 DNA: TGCAGTGCTAGAGATTTCCGGAGACTAGCGGGAGCTAACGAGCAGTACTTC
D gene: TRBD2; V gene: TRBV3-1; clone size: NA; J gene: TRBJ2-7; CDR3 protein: CASSQEGVRTSGYYEQYF; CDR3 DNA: TGTGCCAGCAGCCAAGAGGGGGTTAGGACTAGCGGGTACTACGAGCAGTACTTC
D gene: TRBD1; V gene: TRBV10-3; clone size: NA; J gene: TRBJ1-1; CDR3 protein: CAISDRGLGEAFF; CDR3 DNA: TGTGCCATCAGTGATAGGGGGCTCGGTGAAGCTTTCTTT
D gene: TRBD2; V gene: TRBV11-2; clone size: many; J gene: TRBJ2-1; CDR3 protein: CASSSRTSGEYNEQFF; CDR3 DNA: TGTGCCAGCAGCTCCCGGACTAGCGGGGAATACAATGAGCAGTTCTTC
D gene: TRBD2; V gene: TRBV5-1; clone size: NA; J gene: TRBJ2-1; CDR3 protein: CASSPAGLYSNEQFF; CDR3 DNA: TGCGCCAGCAGCCCAGCGGGATTATACTCCAATGAGCAGTTCTTC
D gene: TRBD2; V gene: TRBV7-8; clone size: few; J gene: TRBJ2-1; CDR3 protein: CASSLYSGTEQFF; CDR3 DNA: TGTGCCAGCAGCCTTTATAGCGGGACGGAGCAGTTCTTC
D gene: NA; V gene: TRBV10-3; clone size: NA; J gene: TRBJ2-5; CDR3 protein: CAISEMPQETQYF; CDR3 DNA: TGTGCCATCAGTGAGATGCCACAAGAGACCCAGTACTTC
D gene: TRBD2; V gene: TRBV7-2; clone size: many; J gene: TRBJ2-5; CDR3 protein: CASRREGETQYF; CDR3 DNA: TGTGCCAGCAGGCGGGAGGGAGAGACCCAGTACTTC
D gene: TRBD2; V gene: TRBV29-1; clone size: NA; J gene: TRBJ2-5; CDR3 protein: CSVALAGYRETQYF; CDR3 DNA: TGCAGCGTTGCGCTAGCGGGTTACCGCGAGACCCAGTACTTC
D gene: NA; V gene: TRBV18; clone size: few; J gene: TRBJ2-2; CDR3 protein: CASSPPDKSVTGTGELFF; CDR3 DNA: TGTGCCAGCTCACCACCCGACAAATCAGTCACTGGAACCGGGGAGCTGTTTTTT
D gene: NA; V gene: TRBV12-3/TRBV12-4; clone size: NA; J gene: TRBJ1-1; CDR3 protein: CASSFAGDTEAFF; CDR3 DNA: TGTGCCAGCAGTTTTGCCGGGGACACTGAAGCTTTCTTT
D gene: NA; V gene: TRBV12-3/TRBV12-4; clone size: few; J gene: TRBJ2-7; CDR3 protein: CASSLGERAEQYF; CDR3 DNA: TGTGCCAGCAGTTTAGGGGAAAGGGCCGAGCAGTACTTC
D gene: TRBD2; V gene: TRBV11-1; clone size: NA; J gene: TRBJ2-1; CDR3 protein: CASSSRALRERSYNEQFF; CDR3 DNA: TGTGCCAGCAGCTCCAGGGCTTTGCGGGAGAGGTCCTACAATGAGCAGTTCTTC
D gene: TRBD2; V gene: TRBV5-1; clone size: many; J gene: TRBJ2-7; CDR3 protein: CASSLLAGGGEQYF; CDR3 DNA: TGCGCCAGCAGCTTACTAGCGGGAGGAGGTGAGCAGTACTTC
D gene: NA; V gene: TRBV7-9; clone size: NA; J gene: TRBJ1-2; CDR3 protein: CASSLENGYGYTF; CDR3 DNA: TGTGCCAGCAGCTTGGAAAACGGCTATGGCTACACCTTC
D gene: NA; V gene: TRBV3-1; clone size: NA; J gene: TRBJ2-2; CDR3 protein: CASSQGFRERLFF; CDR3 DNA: TGTGCCAGCAGCCAGGGCTTCAGAGAACGGCTGTTTTTT
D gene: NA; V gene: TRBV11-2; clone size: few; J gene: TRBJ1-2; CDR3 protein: CASSAGSVYGYTF; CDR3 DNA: TGTGCCAGCAGCGCCGGTTCGGTTTATGGCTACACCTTC
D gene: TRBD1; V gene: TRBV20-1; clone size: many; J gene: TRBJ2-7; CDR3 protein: CSASIQGYEQYF; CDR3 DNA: TGCAGTGCTAGCATACAGGGGTACGAGCAGTACTTC
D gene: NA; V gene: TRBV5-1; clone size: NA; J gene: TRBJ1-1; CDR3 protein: CASSGQPRAEAFF; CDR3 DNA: TGCGCCAGCAGCGGACAGCCTAGAGCTGAAGCTTTCTTT
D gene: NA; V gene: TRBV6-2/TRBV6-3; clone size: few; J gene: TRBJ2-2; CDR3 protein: CASSSGFTGELFF; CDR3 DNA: TGTGCCAGCAGCTCCGGGTTTACCGGGGAGCTGTTTTTT
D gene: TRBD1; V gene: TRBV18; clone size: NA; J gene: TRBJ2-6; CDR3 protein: CASSGTGGFVGANVLTF; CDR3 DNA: TGTGCCAGCTCAGGGACAGGGGGCTTTGTTGGGGCCAACGTCCTGACTTTC
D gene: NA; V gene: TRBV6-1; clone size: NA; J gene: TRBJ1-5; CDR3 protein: CASTDRVAGGVSPQHF; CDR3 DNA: TGTGCCAGCACCGACCGTGTGGCTGGGGGAGTTTCGCCCCAGCATTTT
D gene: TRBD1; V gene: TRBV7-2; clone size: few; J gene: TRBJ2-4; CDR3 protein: CASSLGGRGNIIQYF; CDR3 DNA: TGTGCCAGCAGCTTAGGAGGCAGGGGGAATATCATTCAGTACTTC
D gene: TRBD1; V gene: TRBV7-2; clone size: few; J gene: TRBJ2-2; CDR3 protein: CASSQGTGSTGELFF; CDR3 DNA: TGTGCCAGCAGTCAAGGGACAGGGAGCACCGGGGAGCTGTTTTTT
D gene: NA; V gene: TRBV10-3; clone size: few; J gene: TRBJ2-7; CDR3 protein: CAISEMAGAGYEQYF; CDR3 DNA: TGTGCCATCAGTGAGATGGCAGGGGCAGGCTACGAGCAGTACTTC
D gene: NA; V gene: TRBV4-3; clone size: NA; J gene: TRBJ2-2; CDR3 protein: CASSPSWSAPGELFF; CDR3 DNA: TGCGCCAGCAGCCCGAGCTGGAGCGCCCCCGGGGAGCTGTTTTTT
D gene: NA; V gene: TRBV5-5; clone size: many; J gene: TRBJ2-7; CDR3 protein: CEDSYEQYF; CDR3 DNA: TGCGAGGACAGTTACGAGCAGTACTTC
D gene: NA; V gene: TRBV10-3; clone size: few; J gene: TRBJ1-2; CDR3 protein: CAIRPGRAGNYGYTF; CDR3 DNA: TGTGCCATCAGGCCGGGTCGAGCTGGGAATTATGGCTACACCTTC
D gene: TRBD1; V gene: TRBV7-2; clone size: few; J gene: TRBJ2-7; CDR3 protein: CASSLLGTAYEQYF; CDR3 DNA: TGTGCCAGCAGCCTGCTCGGGACAGCCTACGAGCAGTACTTC
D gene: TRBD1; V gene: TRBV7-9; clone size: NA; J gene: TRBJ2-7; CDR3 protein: CASSLSPWDRDYEQYF; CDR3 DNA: TGTGCCAGCAGCTTAAGTCCGTGGGACAGGGATTACGAGCAGTACTTC
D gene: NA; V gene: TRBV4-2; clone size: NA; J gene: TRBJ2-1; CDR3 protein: CASSQGWGADEQFF; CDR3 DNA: TGTGCCAGCAGCCAAGGGTGGGGGGCGGACGAGCAGTTCTTC
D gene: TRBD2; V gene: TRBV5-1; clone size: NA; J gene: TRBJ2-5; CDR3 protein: CASSSGTSGPKVETQYF; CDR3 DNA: TGCGCCAGCAGCTCCGGGACTAGCGGTCCAAAGGTAGAGACCCAGTACTTC
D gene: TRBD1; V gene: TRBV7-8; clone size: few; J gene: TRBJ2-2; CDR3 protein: CASSFRQGKTGELFF; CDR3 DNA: TGTGCCAGCAGCTTCCGACAGGGGAAAACCGGGGAGCTGTTTTTT
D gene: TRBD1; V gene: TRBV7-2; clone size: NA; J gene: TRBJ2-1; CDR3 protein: CASSWDRNNEQFF; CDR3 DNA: TGTGCCAGCAGCTGGGACAGGAACAATGAGCAGTTCTTC
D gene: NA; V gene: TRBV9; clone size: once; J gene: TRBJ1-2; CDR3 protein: CASSDPVKTVNYGYTF; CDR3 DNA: TGTGCCAGCAGCGACCCCGTAAAGACGGTTAACTATGGCTACACCTTC
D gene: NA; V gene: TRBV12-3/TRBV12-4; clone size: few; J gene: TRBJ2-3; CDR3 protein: CASSPLWAGTDTQYF; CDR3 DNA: TGTGCCAGCAGTCCCCTATGGGCCGGCACAGATACGCAGTATTTT
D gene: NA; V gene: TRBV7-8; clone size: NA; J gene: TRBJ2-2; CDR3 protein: CASSLRDQHTGELFF; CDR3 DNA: TGTGCCAGCAGCCTACGGGACCAACACACCGGGGAGCTGTTTTTT
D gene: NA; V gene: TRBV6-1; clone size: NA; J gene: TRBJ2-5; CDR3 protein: CATSWETQYF; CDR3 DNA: TGTGCCACTTCATGGGAGACCCAGTACTTC
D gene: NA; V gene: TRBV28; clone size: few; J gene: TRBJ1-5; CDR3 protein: CASSPTIYNQPQHF; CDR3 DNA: TGTGCCAGCAGTCCCACTATTTACAATCAGCCCCAGCATTTT
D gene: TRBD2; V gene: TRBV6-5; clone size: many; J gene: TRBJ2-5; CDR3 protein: CASSYGGLAGETQYF; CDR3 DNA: TGTGCCAGCAGTTACGGGGGACTAGCAGGCGAGACCCAGTACTTC
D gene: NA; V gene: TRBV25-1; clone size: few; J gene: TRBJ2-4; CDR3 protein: CASSEAGDSRAKNIQYF; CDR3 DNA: TGTGCCAGCAGTGAAGCCGGCGACAGTAGGGCCAAAAACATTCAGTACTTC
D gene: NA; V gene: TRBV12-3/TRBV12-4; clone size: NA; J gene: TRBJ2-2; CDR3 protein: CASRSQTNTGELFF; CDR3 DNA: TGTGCCAGCAGGTCCCAAACGAACACCGGGGAGCTGTTTTTT
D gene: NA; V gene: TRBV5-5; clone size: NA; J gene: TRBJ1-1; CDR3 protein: CASSLVASEAFF; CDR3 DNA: TGTGCCAGCAGCTTAGTGGCTTCTGAAGCTTTCTTT
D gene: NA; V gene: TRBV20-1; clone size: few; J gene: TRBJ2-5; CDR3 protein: CSARIRRTQETQYF; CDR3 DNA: TGCAGTGCTCGTATCCGCAGGACCCAAGAGACCCAGTACTTC
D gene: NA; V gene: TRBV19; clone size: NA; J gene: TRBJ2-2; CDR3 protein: CASKLQMNTGELFF; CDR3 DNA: TGTGCCAGTAAGTTACAGATGAACACCGGGGAGCTGTTTTTT
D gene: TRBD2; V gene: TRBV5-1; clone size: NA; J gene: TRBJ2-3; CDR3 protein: CASSLYSGRVSGDTQYF; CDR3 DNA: TGCGCCAGCAGCTTGTATAGCGGGAGGGTTTCTGGAGATACGCAGTATTTT
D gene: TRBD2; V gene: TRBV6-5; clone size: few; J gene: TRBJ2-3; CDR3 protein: CASSYGLASDTQYF; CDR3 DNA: TGTGCCAGCAGTTACGGACTAGCGTCAGATACGCAGTATTTT
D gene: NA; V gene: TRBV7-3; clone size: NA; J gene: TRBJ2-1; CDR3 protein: CASAASGYYNEQFF; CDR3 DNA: TGTGCCAGCGCGGCTTCCGGATACTACAATGAGCAGTTCTTC